This section outlines one T cell receptor (beta chain) sequence together with its context. The CDR3 sequence is 15 residues long. CDR1 and CDR2 from the germline V gene are SGHAT and FQDESV (reference sequence). Trimming took off 1 base at V and 4 bases at J, with 10 bases between the two ends. The data belong to a study of cytomegalovirus exposure and HLA in healthy donors. The study ran its PCR with 60 Vbeta and 13 Jbeta primers. This table comes from immunoSEQ multiplex PCR, and its TCRdb copy is limited to in-frame clones, with some not included. The table records more than 80,000 clones, under 85% of them present only once.

The rearrangement uses TRBV11-1 and TRBJ2-2; D unresolved. Sample: PBMCs. This TCR was recovered from a female donor in good health and CMV-seropositive. The CDR3 DNA reads TGTGCCAGCAGCTTAGGTGGCAGGCCCACCGGGGAGCTGTTTTTT. Translating gives CASSLGGRPTGELFF.